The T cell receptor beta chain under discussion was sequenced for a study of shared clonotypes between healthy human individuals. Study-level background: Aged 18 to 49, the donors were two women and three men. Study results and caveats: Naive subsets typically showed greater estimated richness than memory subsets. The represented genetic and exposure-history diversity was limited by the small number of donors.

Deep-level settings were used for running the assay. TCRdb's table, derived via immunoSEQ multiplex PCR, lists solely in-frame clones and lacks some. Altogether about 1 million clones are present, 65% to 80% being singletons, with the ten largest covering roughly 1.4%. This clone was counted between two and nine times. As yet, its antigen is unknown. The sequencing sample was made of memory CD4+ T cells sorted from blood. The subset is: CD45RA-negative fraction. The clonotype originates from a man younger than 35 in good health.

The CDR3 DNA reads TGTGCCTGGAGTCCCCGACAGGGCTATACTGAAGCTTTCTTT. Protein product: CAWSPRQGYTEAFF. The chain links TRBV30 to TRBJ1-1, with 7 positions matching TRBD1. CDR3 length: 14 residues. The germline CDR1 and CDR2 sequences are GTSNPN and SVGIG (reference sequence). After removal of 2 bases from V and 5 bases from J, the junction contained 8 bases not matched to a gene.